This T cell receptor beta chain is drawn from a study of blood T cell repertoires in COVID-19. As processed by the authors: Reference gene primers were amplified, and this amplification served to estimate nucleated cell counts. The data were produced by immunoSEQ multiplex PCR, yet TCRdb's version contains in-frame clones alone and is incomplete. V, J and clone size derive from that table, while D and trimming were established from the DNA sequence. The data contain a few hundred thousand clones, 84% of them singletons. This CDR3 region has 14 residues. Germline V gene sequence: CDR1 MNHEY, CDR2 SMNVEV (reference sequence). Losses at the gene ends were 5 bases for V and 5 bases for J; bases not matched to a gene: 8.

The chain couples TRBV27 to TRBJ1-2; 7 nucleotides align to TRBD1. The material sequenced was peripheral blood. The receptor was derived from a person between 65 and 79 years old with COVID-19, enrolled during active disease. CDR3 coding DNA: TGTGCCAGCAGTGGGGACAGCGACTCTTATGGCTACACCTTC. It translates to CASSGDSDSYGYTF.